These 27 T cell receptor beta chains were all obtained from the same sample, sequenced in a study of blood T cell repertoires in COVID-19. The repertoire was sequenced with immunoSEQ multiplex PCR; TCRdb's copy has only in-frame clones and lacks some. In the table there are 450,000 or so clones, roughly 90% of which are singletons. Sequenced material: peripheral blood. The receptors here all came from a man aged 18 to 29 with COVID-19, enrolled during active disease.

CDR3 bases: TGCGCCAGCAGCTTGGTGGGAGGAAGGGAGACCCAGTACTTC. Protein: CASSLVGGRETQYF. The rearrangement joins TRBV5-1 to TRBJ2-5, with a possible D match to TRBD2 (6 bases). Per the germline V gene, CDR1 is SGHRS and CDR2 is YFSETQ. The CDR3 has 14 amino acids. Trimming removed 0 bases from V and 5 bases from J, with 11 bases in between.

The CDR3 sequence: CASSPPGGYGYTF. The CDR3 DNA follows: TGTGCCAGCAGCCCCCCCGGAGGGTATGGCTACACCTTC. The chain couples TRBV14 to TRBJ1-2; D not certain. This CDR3 has 13 residues. V was cut by 4 bases and J by 5 bases, with 11 bases left in between. Germline V gene data show CDR1 as SGHDN and CDR2 as FVKESK.

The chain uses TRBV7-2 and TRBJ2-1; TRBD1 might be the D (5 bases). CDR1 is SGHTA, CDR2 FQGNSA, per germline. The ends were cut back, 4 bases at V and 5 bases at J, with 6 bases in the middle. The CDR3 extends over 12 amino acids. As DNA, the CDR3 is TGTGCCAGCAGCTCACAGGACAATGAGCAGTTCTTC. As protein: CASSSQDNEQFF.

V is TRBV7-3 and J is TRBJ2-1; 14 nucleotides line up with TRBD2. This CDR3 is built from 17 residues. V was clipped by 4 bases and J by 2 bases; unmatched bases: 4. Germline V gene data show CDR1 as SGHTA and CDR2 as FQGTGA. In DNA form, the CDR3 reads TGTGCCAGCAGCTCCCGGACTAGCGGGAGGCCCTACAATGAGCAGTTCTTC. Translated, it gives CASSSRTSGRPYNEQFF. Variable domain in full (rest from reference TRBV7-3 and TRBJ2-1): GAGVSQTPSNKVTEKGKYVELRCDPISGHTALYWYRQSLGQGPEFLIYFQGTGAADDSGLPNDRFFAVRPEGSVSTLKIQRTERGDSAVYLCASSSRTSGRPYNEQFFGPGTRLTVL.

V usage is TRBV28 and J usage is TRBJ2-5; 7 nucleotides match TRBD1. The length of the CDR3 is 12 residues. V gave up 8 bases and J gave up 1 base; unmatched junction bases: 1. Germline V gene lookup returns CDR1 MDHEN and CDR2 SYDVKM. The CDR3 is CASGQVQETQYF. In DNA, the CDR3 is TGTGCCAGCGGACAGGTCCAAGAGACCCAGTACTTC.

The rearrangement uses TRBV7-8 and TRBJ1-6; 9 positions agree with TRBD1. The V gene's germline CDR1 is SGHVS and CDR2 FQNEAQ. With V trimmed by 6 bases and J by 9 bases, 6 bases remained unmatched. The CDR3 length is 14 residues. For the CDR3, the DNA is TGTGCCAGCAGGAGGGACAGGGTGTCTTCACCCCTCCACTTT. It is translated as CASRRDRVSSPLHF.

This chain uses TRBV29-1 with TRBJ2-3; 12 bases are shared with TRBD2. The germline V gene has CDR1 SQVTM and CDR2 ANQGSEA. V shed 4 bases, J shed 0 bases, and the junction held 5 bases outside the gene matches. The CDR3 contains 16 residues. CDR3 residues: CSVALGLAGSTDTQYF. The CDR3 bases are TGCAGCGTTGCCCTCGGACTAGCGGGGAGCACAGATACGCAGTATTTT.

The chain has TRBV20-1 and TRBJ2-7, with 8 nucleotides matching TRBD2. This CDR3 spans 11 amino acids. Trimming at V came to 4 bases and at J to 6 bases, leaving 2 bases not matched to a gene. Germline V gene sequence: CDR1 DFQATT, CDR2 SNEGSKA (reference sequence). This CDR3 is CSATGGGEQYF. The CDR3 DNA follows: TGCAGTGCTACCGGGGGGGGCGAGCAGTACTTC.

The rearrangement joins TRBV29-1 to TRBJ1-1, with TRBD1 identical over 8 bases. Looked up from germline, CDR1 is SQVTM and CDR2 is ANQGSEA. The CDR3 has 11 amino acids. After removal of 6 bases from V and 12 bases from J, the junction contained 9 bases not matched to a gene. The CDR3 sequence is CSVGQGGGTFF. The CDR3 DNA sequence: TGCAGCGTCGGACAGGGCGGTGGTACTTTCTTT.

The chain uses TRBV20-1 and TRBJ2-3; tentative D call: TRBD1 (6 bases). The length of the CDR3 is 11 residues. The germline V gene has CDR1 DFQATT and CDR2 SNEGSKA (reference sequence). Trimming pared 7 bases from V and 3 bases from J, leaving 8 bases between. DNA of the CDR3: TGCAGTGTTCAGGGGACAGATACGCAGTATTTT. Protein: CSVQGTDTQYF.

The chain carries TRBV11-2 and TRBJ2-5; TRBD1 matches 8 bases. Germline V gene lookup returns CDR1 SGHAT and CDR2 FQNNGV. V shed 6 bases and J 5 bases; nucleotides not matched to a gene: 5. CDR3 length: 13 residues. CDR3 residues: CASRRQGWETQYF. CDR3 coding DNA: TGTGCCAGCAGAAGACAGGGGTGGGAGACCCAGTACTTC. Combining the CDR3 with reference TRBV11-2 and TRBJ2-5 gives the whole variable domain EAGVAQSPRYKIIEKRQSVAFWCNPISGHATLYWYQQILGQGPKLLIQFQNNGVVDDSQLPKDRFSAERLKGVDSTLKIQPAKLEDSAVYLCASRRQGWETQYFGPGTRLLVL.

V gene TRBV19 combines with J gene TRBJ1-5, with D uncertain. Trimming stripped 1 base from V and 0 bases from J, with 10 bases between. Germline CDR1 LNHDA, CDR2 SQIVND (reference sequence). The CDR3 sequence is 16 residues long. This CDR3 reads CASSIGSGISNQPQHF. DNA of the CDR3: TGTGCCAGTAGTATAGGTTCGGGAATTAGCAATCAGCCCCAGCATTTT.

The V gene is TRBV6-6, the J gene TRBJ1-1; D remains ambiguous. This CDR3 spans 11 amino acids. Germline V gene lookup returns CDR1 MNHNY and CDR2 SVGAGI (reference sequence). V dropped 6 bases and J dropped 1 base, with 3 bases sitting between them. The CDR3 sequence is CASSRNTEAFF. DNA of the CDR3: TGTGCCAGCAGCAGGAACACTGAAGCTTTCTTT.

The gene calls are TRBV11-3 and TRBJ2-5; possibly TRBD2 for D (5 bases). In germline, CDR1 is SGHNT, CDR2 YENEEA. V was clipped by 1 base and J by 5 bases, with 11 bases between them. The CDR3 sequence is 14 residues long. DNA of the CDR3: TGTGCCAGCAGCTTAGTGAGGGAGAGGGAGACCCAGTACTTC. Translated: CASSLVRERETQYF. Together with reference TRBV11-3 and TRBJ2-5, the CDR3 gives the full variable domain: EAGVVQSPRYKIIEKKQPVAFWCNPISGHNTLYWYLQNLGQGPELLIRYENEEAVDDSQLPKDRFSAERLKGVDSTLKIQPAELGDSAVYLCASSLVRERETQYFGPGTRLLVL.

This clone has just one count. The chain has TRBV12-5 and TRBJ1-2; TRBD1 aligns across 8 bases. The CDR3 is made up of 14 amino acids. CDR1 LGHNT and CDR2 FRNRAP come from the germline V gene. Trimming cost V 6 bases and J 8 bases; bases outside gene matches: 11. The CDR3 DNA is TGTGCTAGTGGAGGACAGGGCGGCGTTGAAGGCTACACCTTC. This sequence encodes CASGGQGGVEGYTF.

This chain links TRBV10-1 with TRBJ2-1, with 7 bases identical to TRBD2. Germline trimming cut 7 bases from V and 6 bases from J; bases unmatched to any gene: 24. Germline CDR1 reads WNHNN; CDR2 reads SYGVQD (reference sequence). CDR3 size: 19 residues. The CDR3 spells CASTLRAGSWRERFNEQFF. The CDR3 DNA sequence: TGCGCCAGCACTCTCAGGGCAGGGAGTTGGCGGGAGCGTTTCAATGAGCAGTTCTTC.

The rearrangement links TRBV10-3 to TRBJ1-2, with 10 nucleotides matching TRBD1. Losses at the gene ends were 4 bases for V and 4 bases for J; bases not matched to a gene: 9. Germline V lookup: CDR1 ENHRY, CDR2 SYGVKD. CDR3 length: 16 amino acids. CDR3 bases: TGTGCCATCAGTGTCGGGACAGGGGCGCGTGGCTATGGCTACACCTTC. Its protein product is CAISVGTGARGYGYTF.

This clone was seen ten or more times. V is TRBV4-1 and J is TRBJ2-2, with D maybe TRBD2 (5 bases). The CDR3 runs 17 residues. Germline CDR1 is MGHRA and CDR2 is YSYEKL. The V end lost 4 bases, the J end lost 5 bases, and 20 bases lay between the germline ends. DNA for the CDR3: TGCGCCAGCAGCCCGCTCGGGGTAGGGTTTATGACCGGGGAGCTGTTTTTT. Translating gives CASSPLGVGFMTGELFF.

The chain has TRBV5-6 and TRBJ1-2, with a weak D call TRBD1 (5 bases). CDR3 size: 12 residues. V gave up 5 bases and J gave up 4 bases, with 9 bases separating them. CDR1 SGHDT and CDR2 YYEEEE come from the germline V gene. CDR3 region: CASSRDFYGYTF. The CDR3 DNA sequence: TGTGCCAGCAGTCGGGACTTCTATGGCTACACCTTC.

The CDR3 DNA is TGTGCCAGCAGTGAGCTTCCCGGGACAACCGTTAACTATGGCTACACCTTC. It translates to CASSELPGTTVNYGYTF. The chain joins TRBV2 to TRBJ1-2, with D maybe TRBD1 (6 bases). This CDR3 region has 17 residues. Looked up from germline, CDR1 is SNHLY and CDR2 is FYNNEI. V was cut by 3 bases and J by 1 base, with 18 bases left in between.

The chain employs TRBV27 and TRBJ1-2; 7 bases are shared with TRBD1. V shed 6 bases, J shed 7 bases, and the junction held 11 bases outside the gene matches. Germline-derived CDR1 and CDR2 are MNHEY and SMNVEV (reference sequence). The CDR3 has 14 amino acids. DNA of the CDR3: TGTGCCAGCAGACCGACAGGGTCAGGGGGTGGCTACACCTTC. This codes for CASRPTGSGGGYTF.

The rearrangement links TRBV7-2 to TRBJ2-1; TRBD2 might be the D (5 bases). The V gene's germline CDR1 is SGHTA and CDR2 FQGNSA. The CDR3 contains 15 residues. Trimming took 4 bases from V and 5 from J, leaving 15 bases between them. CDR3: CASSSEAAGHNEQFF. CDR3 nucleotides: TGTGCCAGCAGCTCGGAGGCCGCTGGGCACAATGAGCAGTTCTTC.

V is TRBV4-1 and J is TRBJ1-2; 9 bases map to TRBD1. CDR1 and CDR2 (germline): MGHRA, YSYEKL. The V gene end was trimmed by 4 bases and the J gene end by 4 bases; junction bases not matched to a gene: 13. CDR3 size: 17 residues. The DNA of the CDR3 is TGCGCCAGCAGCCCCGGGACAGGGCTCCTAGTAGGCTATGGCTACACCTTC. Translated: CASSPGTGLLVGYGYTF.

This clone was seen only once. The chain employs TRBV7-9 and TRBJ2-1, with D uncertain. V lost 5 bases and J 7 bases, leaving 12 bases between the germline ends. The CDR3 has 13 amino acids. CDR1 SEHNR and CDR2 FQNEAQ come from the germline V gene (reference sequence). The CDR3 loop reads CASSRPLENEQFF. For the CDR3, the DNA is TGTGCCAGCAGCCGCCCCTTAGAGAATGAGCAGTTCTTC.

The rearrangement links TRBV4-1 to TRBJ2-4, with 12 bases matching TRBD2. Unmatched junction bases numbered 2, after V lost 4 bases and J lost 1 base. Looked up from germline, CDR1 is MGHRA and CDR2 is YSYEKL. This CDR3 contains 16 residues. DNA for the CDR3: TGCGCCAGCAGCCCCACTAGCGGGGGGGCCAAAAACATTCAGTACTTC. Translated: CASSPTSGGAKNIQYF.

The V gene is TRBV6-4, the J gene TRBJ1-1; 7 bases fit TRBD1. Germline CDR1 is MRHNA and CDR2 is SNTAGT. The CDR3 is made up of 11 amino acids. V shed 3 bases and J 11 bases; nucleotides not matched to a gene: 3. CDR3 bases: TGTGCCAGCAGTGAATCAGGGGGGGCTTTCTTT. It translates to CASSESGGAFF.

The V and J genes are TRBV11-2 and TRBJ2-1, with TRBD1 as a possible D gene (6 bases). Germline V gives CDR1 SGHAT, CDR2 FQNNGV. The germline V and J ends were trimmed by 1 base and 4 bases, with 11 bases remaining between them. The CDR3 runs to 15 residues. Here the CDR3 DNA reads TGTGCCAGCAGCTTAGCCCCGACAGGTTACAATGAGCAGTTCTTC. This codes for CASSLAPTGYNEQFF. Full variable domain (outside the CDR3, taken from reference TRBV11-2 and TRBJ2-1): EAGVAQSPRYKIIEKRQSVAFWCNPISGHATLYWYQQILGQGPKLLIQFQNNGVVDDSQLPKDRFSAERLKGVDSTLKIQPAKLEDSAVYLCASSLAPTGYNEQFFGPGTRLTVL.